A single sample gave rise to the 20 T cell receptor beta chains below, sequenced in a study of tissue T cells after allogeneic stem cell transplantation. Method: immunoSEQ multiplex PCR; TCRdb's copy keeps in-frame clones and lacks some. This sample has about 48,000 clones, with roughly 73% found just once. The sequenced sample consisted of sorted cells pooled from one or two spleens. Receptors were obtained from a pool of C57BL/6 mice in good health.

In regard to this clone: All gene names here are mouse names. The read is 1 residue too short to cover the CDR3 end, so that end is filled in from the germline J gene. The chain combines TRBV5 with TRBJ2-3; D call uncertain. The CDR3 totals 14 residues. Trimming stripped 0 bases from V and 2 bases from J, with 6 bases between. CDR1 is LGHNA, CDR2 YNLKQL, per germline (reference sequence). The CDR3 DNA, read in part, is TGTGCCAGCAGCCAAGATTGGGATGCAGAAACGCTGTAT. This gives the protein CASSQDWDAETLY. The complete CDR3 reads CASSQDWDAETLYF.

A word on this clone: The genes and germline here are from mouse. The read comes to an end 1 residue before the CDR3 does, leaving the germline J gene to fill in the end. This rearrangement joins TRBV4 to TRBJ2-7, with 9 bases that match TRBD1. CDR1 and CDR2 from the germline V gene are LGHDT and YNNKQL (reference sequence). The CDR3 is 14 amino acids. After removal of 4 bases from V and 4 bases from J, the junction contained 5 bases not matched to a gene. The covered CDR3 bases are TGTGCCAGCAGCTTGGACAGGGGCCCATATGAACAGTAC. It yields the protein CASSLDRGPYEQY. The whole CDR3 is CASSLDRGPYEQYF.

This clone was counted a single time. The gene names given are mouse names. The read finishes 1 residue shy of the CDR3 end, and the germline J gene is used to complete it. The chain carries TRBV31 and TRBJ1-6; weak D call: TRBD1 (6 bases). TRBJ1-6 has ORF status, its function being uncertain. The germline gives CDR1 GKSSPN, CDR2 SITVG. This CDR3 has 16 amino acids. The V gene lost 0 bases and the J gene lost 4 bases, with 13 bases spanning the gap. The sequenced CDR3 bases are TGTGCCTGGAGTCTAGGACGGGACAAGTATAATTCGCCCCTCTAC. Its protein product is CAWSLGRDKYNSPLY. The entire CDR3 protein is CAWSLGRDKYNSPLYF.

To note about this clone: Here the gene names and germline are mouse. Read data end 1 residue before the CDR3 end; the end is taken from the germline J gene. The chain links TRBV3 to TRBJ2-4; 8 positions match TRBD2. Losses at the gene ends were 6 bases for V and 2 bases for J; bases not matched to a gene: 4. The CDR3 is made up of 14 amino acids. The germline V gene has CDR1 SNHLY and CDR2 FYNGKV (reference sequence). This CDR3 reads CASSRLGSQNTLYF. The sequenced part of the CDR3 DNA is TGTGCCAGCAGTCGACTGGGGTCTCAAAACACCTTGTAC.

Comments on this clone: Mouse germline and gene names are used. The sequence runs out 1 residue before the end of the CDR3; the remainder is reconstructed from the germline J gene. The chain uses TRBV1 and TRBJ1-2, with TRBD1 matching 7 bases. The CDR3 length is 13 residues. Germline V gene sequence: CDR1 NSQYPW, CDR2 LRSPGD (reference sequence). The V segment lost 3 bases and the J segment 4 bases; nucleotides outside the gene matches: 2. The CDR3 sequence is CTCSARTGSDYTF. The CDR3 bases that were read are TGCACCTGCAGTGCCAGGACAGGCTCCGACTACACC.

On this clone: Any gene name here is a mouse gene name. The CDR3 spells CTCSAGDREGTGQLYF. CDR3 DNA (partial): TGCACCTGCAGTGCAGGGGACAGGGAGGGCACCGGGCAGCTCTAC. The chain carries TRBV1 and TRBJ2-2; 9 bases match TRBD1. The read terminates 1 residue ahead of where the CDR3 ends, so the germline J gene completes it. The CDR3 sequence is 16 residues long. The V segment lost 1 base and the J segment 4 bases; nucleotides outside the gene matches: 4. Germline V gene lookup returns CDR1 NSQYPW and CDR2 LRSPGD (reference sequence).

Concerning this clone itself: All gene names here are mouse names. The read stops 1 residue short of the end of the CDR3; the missing end is completed from the germline J gene. V is TRBV13-3 and J is TRBJ2-2; 11 positions agree with TRBD2. This CDR3 spans 15 amino acids. Germline V gene lookup returns CDR1 NNHDY and CDR2 SYVADS. V was clipped by 3 bases and J by 6 bases; unmatched bases: 4. CDR3 in amino acids: CASSGGLGGPGQLYF. The DNA read from the CDR3 is TGTGCCAGCAGTGGTGGACTGGGGGGCCCCGGGCAGCTCTAC.

This clone has more than one count but fewer than ten. Gene names are the mouse ones. The read ends 1 residue early relative to the CDR3; the germline J gene fills the gap. The chain employs TRBV16 and TRBJ1-3; D is ambiguous. Germline V lookup: CDR1 SGHSA, CDR2 FRNQAP. V shed 0 bases and J shed 0 bases, with 9 bases lying between them. The CDR3 consists of 16 residues. CDR3 DNA (partial): TGTGCAAGCAGCTTAGATACCAGAACTTCTGGAAATACGCTCTAT. The encoded protein is CASSLDTRTSGNTLY. The full CDR3 sequence reads CASSLDTRTSGNTLYF.

Turning to this clone: Gene and germline names: mouse. Coverage ceases 1 residue before the CDR3 finishes, and the germline J gene fills in the end. The J gene is TRBJ2-4, the V gene TRBV13-1; D may be TRBD1 (5 bases). Per germline, CDR1 NSHNY and CDR2 SYGAGN. CDR3 length: 13 residues. Trimming took 2 bases from V and 3 from J, leaving 7 bases between them. CDR3 amino acids: CASSDRVQNTLYF. The covered CDR3 bases are TGTGCCAGCAGTGACAGGGTACAAAACACCTTGTAC.

Turning to this clone: Mouse gene names apply. The CDR3 end is not reached by the read, which stops 1 residue before it; the germline J gene fills it in. V usage is TRBV13-3 and J usage is TRBJ2-3; TRBD2 matches at 8 bases. From germline, CDR1 is NNHDY and CDR2 SYVADS. V dropped 5 bases and J dropped 0; count of bases not matched to a gene: 5. This CDR3 region has 15 residues. The part of the CDR3 DNA that was read is TGTGCCAGCAGGCCCGGGGGGGCTAGTGCAGAAACGCTGTAT. This encodes CASRPGGASAETLY. The entire CDR3 protein is CASRPGGASAETLYF.

This clone came up a few times. The gene names here belong to mouse. The read comes to an end 1 residue before the CDR3 does, leaving the germline J gene to fill in the end. The chain joins TRBV2 to TRBJ2-7; TRBD2 matches at 11 bases. In germline, CDR1 is LGHNA, CDR2 YSYQKL. With V trimmed by 0 bases and J by 4 bases, 2 bases remained unmatched. The CDR3 is 15 amino acids. The sequenced part of the CDR3 DNA is TGTGCCAGCAGCCAAGAGCGGGACTGGGGGTATGAACAGTAC. It codes for CASSQERDWGYEQY. The full CDR3 sequence reads CASSQERDWGYEQYF.

Note on this clone: Mouse gene names apply. Incomplete CDR3 DNA: TGTGCCAGCGGTGGGGGACAATGCTCCGACTACACC. Its translation is CASGGGQCSDYT. The complete CDR3 sequence is CASGGGQCSDYTF. The rearrangement uses TRBV13-2 and TRBJ1-2; possibly TRBD1 for D (6 bases). The CDR3 extends 1 residue past the end of the read, so its final part is completed from the germline J gene. V gave up 3 bases and J gave up 4 bases, with 10 bases separating them. Germline V gene lookup returns CDR1 NNHNN and CDR2 SYGAGS (reference sequence). The CDR3 extends over 13 amino acids.

This clone occurred once. These gene names are mouse names. The CDR3 bases that were read are TGTGCCAGCAGTGATGGGGGGGCGCCTGAACAGTAC. It codes for CASSDGGAPEQY. The full CDR3 is CASSDGGAPEQYF. The chain couples TRBV13-3 to TRBJ2-7; D is possibly TRBD2 (7 bases). The missing CDR3 end, 1 residue past where the read stops, is filled in from the germline J gene. V gave up 0 bases and J gave up 6 bases, with 10 bases separating them. This CDR3 spans 13 amino acids. Germline-derived CDR1 and CDR2 are NNHDY and SYVADS.

This clone was seen a single time. The junction does not match germline at one end; this may be a read error. These gene names are mouse names. The read is 1 residue too short to cover the CDR3 end, so that end is filled in from the germline J gene. V gene TRBV16 combines with J gene TRBJ2-7; D not resolved. Germline V lookup: CDR1 SGHSA, CDR2 FRNQAP. This CDR3 is 13 amino acids long. CDR3 DNA (partial): TGTGCCAGCAGTCTGATGATCTCCTATGAACAGTAC. Amino acid sequence: CASSLMISYEQY. The CDR3 in its entirety is CASSLMISYEQYF.

This clone was counted a few times. The listed genes are named as in mouse. The read ends 1 residue before the CDR3 terminus; that terminus is restored from the germline J gene. At the DNA level, this CDR3 is encoded by other sequences in the same sample as well. The gene calls are TRBV12-1 and TRBJ2-7, with 9 bases fitting TRBD2. V was pared by 4 bases and J by 4 bases, with 7 bases of the junction left unmatched. Per germline, CDR1 SGHSN and CDR2 HYEKVE. The CDR3 has 14 amino acids. The CDR3 DNA, read in part, is TGTGCCAGCTCCCCGACTGGGGGCTCTTATGAACAGTAC. Translation: CASSPTGGSYEQY. The entire CDR3 protein reads CASSPTGGSYEQYF.

Points on this clone: Gene names and germline match the mouse. The CDR3 end lies 1 residue beyond the end of the read and is filled in from the germline J gene. This chain links TRBV31 with TRBJ1-4, with 12 bases identical to TRBD1. This CDR3 is 17 amino acids long. Germline loops: CDR1 GKSSPN, CDR2 SITVG. Trimming removed 1 base from V and 2 bases from J; junction bases left unmatched: 5. Partial CDR3 DNA: TGTGCCTGGAGTCGGGACAGGGGGCAGGGGTCCAACGAAAGATTATTT. This encodes CAWSRDRGQGSNERLF. Given in full, the CDR3 is CAWSRDRGQGSNERLFF.

A note on this clone: Genes and germline are mouse. The read is 1 residue too short to cover the CDR3 end, so that end is filled in from the germline J gene. The chain combines TRBV13-2 with TRBJ2-2; possibly TRBD1 or TRBD2 for D (6 bases each). In germline, CDR1 is NNHNN, CDR2 SYGAGS (reference sequence). Trimming stripped 1 base from V and 5 bases from J, with 9 bases between. This CDR3 contains 14 residues. The sequenced part of the CDR3 DNA is TGTGCCAGCGGTGATAGGGGGGAGACCGGGCAGCTCTAC. This translates into CASGDRGETGQLY. The complete CDR3 reads CASGDRGETGQLYF.

Comment on this clone: Genes here carry mouse names. Sequencing ends 1 residue short of the CDR3 end; the germline J gene provides the rest. This rearrangement joins TRBV13-2 to TRBJ1-3; D uncertain. CDR3 size: 14 residues. Per germline, CDR1 NNHNN and CDR2 SYGAGS (reference sequence). The V gene lost 5 bases and the J gene lost 4 bases, with 13 bases spanning the gap. Incomplete CDR3 DNA: TGTGCCAGCGGGGGGAGGGCGCGAGGAAATACGCTCTAT. Translation gives CASGGRARGNTLY. From start to end, the CDR3 is CASGGRARGNTLYF.

Remarks on this clone: The genes are named according to mouse. From the germline J gene comes the end of the CDR3, since the read stops 1 residue before it. The rearrangement joins TRBV20 to TRBJ1-3, with no clear D. The germline CDR1 and CDR2 sequences are GFQATS and STVNSAI. Trimming left V 1 base short and J 4 bases short, with 5 bases between. CDR3 length equals 12 residues. The CDR3 DNA, read in part, is TGTGGTGCTAGGGGGGTGGGAAATACGCTCTAT. Translation gives CGARGVGNTLY. The full CDR3 protein is CGARGVGNTLYF.

Regarding this clone: Genes here carry mouse names. The read terminates 1 residue before the CDR3 end, so the remaining end is supplied by the germline J gene. The chain recombines TRBV2 with TRBJ2-3, with TRBD2 identical over 9 bases. V shed 0 bases, J shed 1 base, and the junction held 5 bases outside the gene matches. Per germline, CDR1 LGHNA and CDR2 YSYQKL. This CDR3 has 17 amino acids. CDR3 bases read: TGTGCCAGCAGCCAAGATAAACTGGGGGGAGGTGCAGAAACGCTGTAT. Translation gives CASSQDKLGGGAETLY. In full, the CDR3 is CASSQDKLGGGAETLYF.